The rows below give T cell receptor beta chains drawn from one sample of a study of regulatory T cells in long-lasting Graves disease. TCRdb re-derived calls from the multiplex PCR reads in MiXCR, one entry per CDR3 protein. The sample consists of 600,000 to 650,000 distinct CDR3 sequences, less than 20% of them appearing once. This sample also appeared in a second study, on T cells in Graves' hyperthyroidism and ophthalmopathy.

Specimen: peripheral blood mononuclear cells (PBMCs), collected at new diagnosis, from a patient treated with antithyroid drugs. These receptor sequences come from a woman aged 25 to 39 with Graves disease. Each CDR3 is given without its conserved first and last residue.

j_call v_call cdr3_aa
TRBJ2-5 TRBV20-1 SAPGLAGGETQY
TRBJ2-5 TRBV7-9 ASSPTVRIAQETQY
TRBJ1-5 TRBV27 ASSLSMGGDQPQH
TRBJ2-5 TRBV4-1 ASSQDLSETQY
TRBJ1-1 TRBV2 ASSPIGGTNTEAF
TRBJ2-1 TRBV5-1 ASSLAGVSNNEQF
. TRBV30 AWSFKGRGVAQYEQF
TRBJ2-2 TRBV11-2 ASSFRPLTSGRDTGELF
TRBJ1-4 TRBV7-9 ASSLVGTDEKLF
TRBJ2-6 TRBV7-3 ASSFGSPGSGANVLT
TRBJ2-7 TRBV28 AITRTSGSYEQY
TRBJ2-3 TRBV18 ASSPPRSGRFRDTQY
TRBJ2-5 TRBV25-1 ASSDTGGRETQY
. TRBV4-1 ASSHDRGGQTETQY